This TCR beta chain was documented in a study of blood T cell repertoires in COVID-19. At the level of the study: Specimens from acute and convalescent COVID-19 originated in the United States, Italy and Spain.

The assay was immunoSEQ multiplex PCR, and TCRdb's table has in-frame clones only and misses some. The data contain approximately 130,000 clones, 70% to 90% of them singletons. The sample consisted of peripheral blood. The origin of this receptor is a human donor in a cohort sampled during active COVID-19.

CDR3 region: CASSPTSGGSGANVLTF. For the CDR3, the DNA is TGTGCCAGCAGCCCTACTAGCGGGGGCTCTGGGGCCAACGTCCTGACTTTC. The chain recombines TRBV11-2 with TRBJ2-6; 11 bases match TRBD2. The CDR3 spans 17 residues. CDR1 and CDR2 (germline): SGHAT, FQNNGV. V was clipped by 5 bases and J by 0 bases; unmatched bases: 3. The full variable domain, completed using reference TRBV11-2 and TRBJ2-6, is EAGVAQSPRYKIIEKRQSVAFWCNPISGHATLYWYQQILGQGPKLLIQFQNNGVVDDSQLPKDRFSAERLKGVDSTLKIQPAKLEDSAVYLCASSPTSGGSGANVLTFGAGSRLTVL.